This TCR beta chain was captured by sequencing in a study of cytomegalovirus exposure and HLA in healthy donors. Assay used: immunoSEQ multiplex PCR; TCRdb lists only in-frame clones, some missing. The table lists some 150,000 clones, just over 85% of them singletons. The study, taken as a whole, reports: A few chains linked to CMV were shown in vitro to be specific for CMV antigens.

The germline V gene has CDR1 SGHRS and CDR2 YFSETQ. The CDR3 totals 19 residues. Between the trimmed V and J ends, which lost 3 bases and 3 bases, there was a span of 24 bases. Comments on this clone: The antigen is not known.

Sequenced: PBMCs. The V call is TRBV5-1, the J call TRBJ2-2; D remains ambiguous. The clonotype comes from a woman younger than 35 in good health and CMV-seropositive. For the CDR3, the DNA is TGCGCCAGCAGCTCCACCCCTTTTTCCGGTCATGGAGACACCGGGGAGCTGTTTTTT. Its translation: CASSSTPFSGHGDTGELFF.